Below, 25 T cell receptor beta chains from the same sample are listed, as sequenced in a study of Graves' ophthalmopathy and Graves' hyperthyroidism. RNA transcripts served as template for amplifying TCR beta CDR3 sequences. HTBI primers served in a first-round RT-PCR, which a second-round multiplex PCR followed. Each CDR3 protein is one row after TCRdb ran MiXCR on the multiplex PCR reads. The sample lists 1 million to 1.3 million distinct CDR3 sequences, around a third occurring once. The specimen sequenced was peripheral blood or thyroid tissue (not recorded which). The receptors come from an adult man with Graves' hyperthyroidism.

On this clonotype: Just one base apart from a much larger clone, this may be a read error. The chain joins TRBV7-2 to TRBJ1-3; D might be TRBD1 (5 bases). This CDR3 is 16 amino acids long. Trimming shortened V by 1 base and J by 1 base, and 11 bases separated the two germline ends. CDR1 is SGHTA and CDR2 is FQGNSA in the germline V gene. The CDR3 nucleotides are TGTGCCAGCAGCTTAGGGGGACTCTTATCTGGAAACACCATATATTTT. Amino acids: CASSLGGLLSGNTIYF.

The chain links TRBV12-3 or TRBV12-4 to TRBJ2-7; D gene ambiguous. Trimming took 1 base from V and 13 from J, leaving 14 bases between them. This CDR3 has 12 residues. The CDR3 reads CASSLDGEKVYF. DNA of the CDR3: TGTGCCAGCAGTTTAGACGGTGAAAAGGTCTACTTC.

The CDR3: CASSESISGLLPSYGYTF. CDR3 in DNA: TGCGCCAGCAGTGAGTCGATCTCAGGTCTTCTACCCTCCTATGGCTACACCTTC. The chain couples TRBV10-2 to TRBJ1-2; D gene uncertain. V was cut by 0 bases and J by 4 bases, with 21 bases left in between. The germline V gene has CDR1 WSHSY and CDR2 SAAADI. This CDR3 comprises 18 residues.

This clonotype was detected many times. The rearrangement links TRBV7-8 to TRBJ1-6; unclear D gene. V was clipped by 5 bases and J by 8 bases, with 16 bases between them. The CDR3 is made up of 15 amino acids. Germline V CDR1 and CDR2: SGHVS, FQNEAQ. The CDR3 loop reads CASSPHSSWDSPLHF. The CDR3 region has the DNA TGTGCCAGCAGCCCCCACTCATCGTGGGATTCACCCCTCCACTTT.

The V and J genes are TRBV29-1 and TRBJ1-2; TRBD1 is a possible D gene (6 bases). From germline, CDR1 is SQVTM and CDR2 ANQGSEA. Between the trimmed V and J ends, which lost 3 bases and 4 bases, there was a span of 9 bases. The CDR3 loop spans 12 amino acids. CDR3 bases: TGCAGCGTTGACAGGGGAAGCTATGGCTACACCTTC. Amino acids: CSVDRGSYGYTF. The complete variable domain, with remaining parts taken from reference TRBV29-1 and TRBJ1-2, reads SAVISQKPSRDICQRGTSLTIQCQVDSQVTMMFWYRQQPGQSLTLIATANQGSEATYESGFVIDKFPISRPNLTFSTLTVSNMSPEDSSIYLCSVDRGSYGYTFGSGTRLTVV.

Note on this clonotype: One base away lies a much larger clone, so this may be a sequencing read error. Likely a read error: the CDR3 ends without its conserved phenylalanine or tryptophan. The chain recombines TRBV7-9 with TRBJ1-1, with 7 bases fitting TRBD1. Trimming cost V 3 bases and J 6 bases; bases outside gene matches: 4. The CDR3 is 13 amino acids. Germline assignment: CDR1 SEHNR and CDR2 FQNEAQ (reference sequence). The CDR3 coding sequence is TGTGCCAGCAGCTTGGCCCAGGGGGCTGAAGCTTTCCTT. This translates into CASSLAQGAEAFL.

Notes on this clonotype: An end of the junction does not agree with germline; a read error may underlie this. V gene TRBV14 combines with J gene TRBJ2-7, with 8 bases that match TRBD1. CDR1 and CDR2 from the germline V gene are SGHDN and FVKESK. The CDR3 runs 17 residues. The CDR3 coding sequence is TGTGCCAGCAGCCAAGTAGGACAGGGAAGGATGGTTAACGAGCAGCACTTC. This codes for CASSQVGQGRMVNEQHF.

The sample holds many counts of this clonotype. J is TRBJ1-1 and V is TRBV4-3; no clear D gene. V gave up 3 bases and J gave up 4 bases, with 9 bases separating them. The CDR3 spans 13 residues. In germline, CDR1 is LGHNA, CDR2 YSLEER. Here the CDR3 reads CASSHQASTEAFF. The CDR3 nucleotides read TGCGCCAGCAGCCACCAGGCGTCCACTGAAGCTTTCTTT.

About this clonotype: This may be a read error: a much more frequent sequence differs by one nucleotide. The J gene is TRBJ1-2, the V gene TRBV5-1; a possible D gene is TRBD1 (5 bases). Germline V gene lookup returns CDR1 SGHRS and CDR2 YFSETQ. The CDR3 runs to 15 residues. CDR3 in DNA: TGCGCCGGCAGCAACCAAGGGGACGGTAACTATGGCTACACCTTC. It translates to CAGSNQGDGNYGYTF.

This clonotype has ten or more counts. The rearrangement joins TRBV2 to TRBJ2-6; tentatively, D is TRBD1 (5 bases). This CDR3 is built from 17 residues. Trimming pared 6 bases from V and 2 bases from J, leaving 17 bases between. The germline CDR1 and CDR2 sequences are SNHLY and FYNNEI. CDR3 protein: CASSKGIGDPGANVLTF. The CDR3 DNA reads TGTGCCAGCAGCAAGGGTATAGGGGATCCTGGGGCCAACGTCCTGACTTTC. The entire variable domain, with the rest obtained from reference TRBV2 and TRBJ2-6, is as follows: EPEVTQTPSHQVTQMGQEVILRCVPISNHLYFYWYRQILGQKVEFLVSFYNNEISEKSEIFDDQFSVERPDGSNFTLKIRSTKLEDSAMYFCASSKGIGDPGANVLTFGAGSRLTVL.

At least ten counts were recorded for this clonotype. The V and J genes are TRBV6-6 and TRBJ1-2; possibly TRBD1 for D (5 bases). V lost 4 bases and J 4 bases, leaving 10 bases between the germline ends. CDR1 MNHNY and CDR2 SVGAGI come from the germline V gene (reference sequence). CDR3 length equals 13 residues. The CDR3 sequence: CASSSRQPYGYTF. CDR3 in DNA: TGTGCCAGCAGTTCGCGACAGCCCTATGGCTACACCTTC.

As concerns this clonotype: A read error may be the cause here, since a much bigger clone is one base away. The chain uses TRBV20-1 and TRBJ1-2; D is possibly TRBD1 (5 bases). Trimming removed 5 bases from V and 8 bases from J, with 15 bases in between. From germline, CDR1 is DFQATT and CDR2 SNEGSKA (reference sequence). CDR3 length equals 12 residues. The CDR3: CSAGLRWGGYTF. The CDR3 coding sequence is TGCAGTGCTGGATTACGGTGGGGGGGCTACACCTTC.

This clonotype was recorded many times. The chain combines TRBV7-6 with TRBJ1-3; weak D call: TRBD1 (5 bases). Trimming removed 5 bases from V and 3 bases from J, with 11 bases in between. In germline, CDR1 is SGHVS, CDR2 FNYEAQ. The CDR3 is 14 residues long. The CDR3 bases are TGTGCCAGCAGCCCGGGGCCCGATGGAAACACCATATATTTT. Amino acid sequence: CASSPGPDGNTIYF.

To note about this clonotype: The missing conserved phenylalanine or tryptophan at the end of this CDR3 makes a read error likely. The DNA is omitted, as the CDR3 cannot be located on it reliably, and the CDR3 follows TCRdb's listing. The rearrangement uses TRBV15 and TRBJ2-2. CDR1 and CDR2 from the germline V gene are LNHNV and YYDKDF (reference sequence). The CDR3 contains 14 residues when both ends are counted. CDR3 region: CATSRDLNTGELDL.

In its sample, this clonotype was seen many times. The V call is TRBV7-6, the J call TRBJ1-1; TRBD1 matches 7 bases. The CDR3 sequence is 17 residues long. With 1 base clipped from V and 4 bases from J, the junction kept 12 bases outside the gene matches. Germline values: CDR1 SGHVS, CDR2 FNYEAQ. The chain's CDR3 is CASSLGQGISGGTEAFF. CDR3 bases: TGTGCCAGCAGCTTAGGACAGGGCATTTCGGGAGGCACTGAAGCTTTCTTT.

This clonotype showed up just a few times. The CDR3 sequence: CASSYPRQGSGANVLTF. Written as DNA, the CDR3 is TGTGCCAGCAGTTACCCACGACAGGGGAGTGGGGCCAACGTCCTGACTTTC. The chain recombines TRBV9 with TRBJ2-6; 8 bases line up with TRBD1. The ends lost 5 bases at V and 3 bases at J; junction bases unmatched: 10. Germline V CDR1 and CDR2: SGDLS, YYNGEE. The CDR3 has 17 residues.

This clonotype was picked up many times. J is TRBJ1-1 and V is TRBV20-1; 7 nucleotides match TRBD1. There are 14 residues in the CDR3. The germline gives CDR1 DFQATT, CDR2 SNEGSKA (reference sequence). Trimming at V came to 6 bases and at J to 6 bases, leaving 13 bases not matched to a gene. CDR3 nucleotides: TGCAGTGCGGGGACGACAGGGAGGTCGCCTGAAGCTTTCTTT. Protein product: CSAGTTGRSPEAFF.

CDR3 bases: TGTGCCAGCTCGTCTACAGGGGCCAGGACTGAAGCTTTCTTT. Amino acid sequence: CASSSTGARTEAFF. The V and J genes are TRBV18 and TRBJ1-1, with 7 bases lining up with TRBD1. Per germline, CDR1 KGHSH and CDR2 LQKENI. The CDR3 has 14 amino acids. Trimming removed 6 bases from V and 5 bases from J; junction bases left unmatched: 9.

CDR3 nucleotide sequence: TGCAGTGCTAATTTAGGGGTTTTTACTGAAGCTTTCTTT. Its translation: CSANLGVFTEAFF. The V call is TRBV20-1, the J call TRBJ1-1; D may be TRBD1 (5 bases). Trimming took off 4 bases at V and 5 bases at J, with 14 bases between the two ends. The CDR3 consists of 13 residues. Per germline, CDR1 DFQATT and CDR2 SNEGSKA (reference sequence).

The table lists this clonotype with many counts. The chain carries TRBV10-3 and TRBJ1-6; D remains ambiguous. This CDR3 has 16 residues. V dropped 0 bases and J dropped 10 bases, with 16 bases sitting between them. Germline CDR1 and CDR2: ENHRY and SYGVKD. The CDR3 nucleotides read TGTGCCATCAGTGAGTCGAGGATGGCCAGTAACTCACCCCTCCACTTT. This encodes CAISESRMASNSPLHF.

This clonotype was counted ten times or more. The V and J genes are TRBV7-2 and TRBJ1-2; TRBD1 might be the D (6 bases). The germline V gene encodes CDR1 SGHTA and CDR2 FQGNSA. CDR3 length equals 14 residues. With 3 bases removed from V and 6 bases from J, the gap between germline ends came to 14 bases. CDR3 sequence: CASSFGNNRDGYTF. In nucleotides, the CDR3 is TGTGCCAGCAGCTTCGGGAACAACAGGGATGGCTACACCTTC.

A remark on this clonotype: A much larger clone is a single base away; this may be a read error. The rearrangement joins TRBV7-9 to TRBJ1-3, with D tentatively TRBD1 (5 bases). The CDR3 has 17 residues. V was shortened by 1 base and J by 7 bases, with 20 bases between the two germline ends. The germline gives CDR1 SEHNR, CDR2 FQNEAQ (reference sequence). The CDR3 loop reads CASSLGGTGLWWNTIYF. CDR3 DNA: TGTGCCAGCAGCTTAGGCGGGACGGGGCTCTGGTGGAACACCATATATTTT.

The chain has TRBV25-1 and TRBJ1-2; weak D call: TRBD1 (5 bases). The CDR3 length is 14 residues. In germline, CDR1 is MGHDK, CDR2 SYGVNS. V lost 5 bases and J 7 bases, leaving 17 bases between the germline ends. The CDR3 sequence: CASSPGGRETGYTF. As DNA, the CDR3 is TGTGCCAGCAGTCCTGGGGGAAGAGAAACTGGCTACACCTTC.

With regard to this clonotype: A read error may be the cause here, since a much bigger clone is one base away. The gene calls are TRBV20-1 and TRBJ1-1; TRBD1 matches 7 bases. J lost 7 bases, V lost 3 bases, and 2 bases had no gene match. The CDR3 sequence is 11 residues long. Germline CDR1 reads DFQATT; CDR2 reads SNEGSKA (reference sequence). Here the CDR3 reads CSASGDSEAFF. CDR3 nucleotide sequence: TGCAGTGCTAGCGGGGACAGTGAAGCTTTCTTT.

This clonotype was seen just once. This chain joins TRBV13 and TRBJ2-2; perhaps TRBD2 as D (6 bases). Germline V lookup: CDR1 PRHDT, CDR2 FYEKMQ (reference sequence). The V end lost 7 bases, the J end lost 13 bases, and 13 bases lay between the germline ends. The CDR3 is made up of 11 amino acids. The CDR3 nucleotides read TGTGCCAGCACCAATGCGGGGCGGCTGTTTTTT. Translated: CASTNAGRLFF. Together with reference TRBV13 and TRBJ2-2, the CDR3 gives the full variable domain: AAGVIQSPRHLIKEKRETATLKCYPIPRHDTVYWYQQGPGQDPQFLISFYEKMQSDKGSIPDRFSAQQFSDYHSELNMSSLELGDSALYFCASTNAGRLFFGEGSRLTVL.